Presented here are 27 T cell receptor beta chains from one specimen sequenced in a study of control samples from healthy donors and cancer patients (dated by TCRdb to the early 2020s). Library method: the immunoSEQ multiplex PCR assay. TCRdb retrieved this table from immuneACCESS and kept in-frame rearrangements only. Not all clones are present; in checked studies, unresolved V genes account for under half, and no reason is known for the remainder. The sample data list fewer than 90,000 clones, and more than 70% of these were observed just once. Around 20% of the sample is taken by the ten largest. Sequencing used blood. Receptor source: a man between 50 and 59 years old in good health.

This clone was seen more than once but under ten times. The V and J genes are TRBV9 and TRBJ1-6; D not certain. V was clipped by 2 bases and J by 7 bases, with 16 bases between them. The CDR3 is 16 residues long. CDR1 is SGDLS, CDR2 YYNGEE, per germline. The DNA for the CDR3 is TGTGCCAGCAGCGTGGACCCTGGCCCAACGAATTCACCCCTCCACTTT. It specifies CASSVDPGPTNSPLHF. Complete variable domain (other parts from reference TRBV9 and TRBJ1-6): DSGVTQTPKHLITATGQRVTLRCSPRSGDLSVYWYQQSLDQGLQFLIQYYNGEERAKGNILERFSAQQFPDLHSELNLSSLELGDSALYFCASSVDPGPTNSPLHFGNGTRLTVT.

This clone was observed a single time. The chain carries TRBV5-5 and TRBJ1-5; 10 bases are shared with TRBD1. Trimming cost V 0 bases and J 5 bases; bases outside gene matches: 5. Germline CDR1 is SGHKS and CDR2 is YYEKEE (reference sequence). This CDR3 contains 16 residues. The CDR3 here is CASSLAGQGTHQPQHF. The CDR3 nucleotides are TGTGCCAGCAGCTTGGCGGGACAGGGGACCCATCAGCCCCAGCATTTT.

The chain couples TRBV6-5 to TRBJ1-1; D is undetermined. Trimming cost V 6 bases and J 3 bases, with 14 bases left between them. The CDR3 runs 14 residues. Germline V lookup: CDR1 MNHEY, CDR2 SVGAGI. The CDR3 is CASRNPAGDTEAFF. The DNA of the CDR3 is TGTGCCAGCAGAAACCCGGCGGGCGACACTGAAGCTTTCTTT.

The chain is built from TRBV11-3 and TRBJ2-5; no definite D call. V was clipped by 1 base and J by 4 bases, with 1 base between them. The CDR3 loop spans 11 amino acids. The germline V gene encodes CDR1 SGHNT and CDR2 YENEEA. The CDR3 is CASSLVETQYF. In DNA form, the CDR3 reads TGTGCCAGCAGCTTAGTAGAGACCCAGTACTTC.

This clone turned up a few times. CDR3 sequence (DNA): TGTGCCAGCAGTACATTCAGGGGGGCGAACTACGAGCAGTACTTC. It codes for CASSTFRGANYEQYF. The chain is built from TRBV6-2 or TRBV6-3 and TRBJ2-7; tentative D call: TRBD1 (7 bases). The V end was cut by 5 bases, the J end by 3 bases, with 17 bases between. Germline lookup yields CDR1 MNHEY and CDR2 SVGEGT. This CDR3 region has 15 residues.

V gene TRBV2 combines with J gene TRBJ2-3, with D possibly matching TRBD1 (6 bases). The germline V gene encodes CDR1 SNHLY and CDR2 FYNNEI. This CDR3 has 16 amino acids. The V end was cut by 1 base, the J end by 3 bases, with 14 bases between. CDR3 residues: CASSEGQGWRTDTQYF. The CDR3 DNA follows: TGTGCCAGCAGTGAAGGGCAGGGGTGGAGAACAGATACGCAGTATTTT. Combining the CDR3 with reference TRBV2 and TRBJ2-3 gives the whole variable domain EPEVTQTPSHQVTQMGQEVILRCVPISNHLYFYWYRQILGQKVEFLVSFYNNEISEKSEIFDDQFSVERPDGSNFTLKIRSTKLEDSAMYFCASSEGQGWRTDTQYFGPGTRLTVL.

The rearrangement joins TRBV2 to TRBJ2-2, with D maybe TRBD1 (5 bases). CDR1 SNHLY and CDR2 FYNNEI come from the germline V gene. Trimming shortened V by 3 bases and J by 1 base, and 9 bases separated the two germline ends. The CDR3 is 15 amino acids. The CDR3 DNA follows: TGTGCCAGCAGTGAGATTCAGGGGAACACCGGGGAGCTGTTTTTT. The encoded protein is CASSEIQGNTGELFF.

The chain links TRBV5-6 to TRBJ1-1; a possible D gene is TRBD1 (5 bases). The CDR3 extends over 13 amino acids. Germline assignment: CDR1 SGHDT and CDR2 YYEEEE. Deletions cut 4 bases from V and 3 bases from J, with 10 bases between. The CDR3 bases are TGTGCCAGCAGCCGTACGACAGACACTGAAGCTTTCTTT. This codes for CASSRTTDTEAFF.

The chain combines TRBV19 with TRBJ1-1, with D unclear. This CDR3 region has 13 residues. V lost 7 bases and J lost 3, with 12 bases in between. Germline CDR1 reads LNHDA; CDR2 reads SQIVND (reference sequence). CDR3 region: CASKKEMDTEAFF. CDR3 nucleotides: TGTGCCAGTAAGAAGGAAATGGACACTGAAGCTTTCTTT.

The rearrangement uses TRBV5-1 and TRBJ2-5; D gene unclear. The length of the CDR3 is 13 residues. Trimming took off 0 bases at V and 4 bases at J, with 7 bases between the two ends. Germline V gene lookup returns CDR1 SGHRS and CDR2 YFSETQ. CDR3 amino acids: CASSLGERETQYF. DNA of the CDR3: TGCGCCAGCAGCTTGGGAGAGAGAGAGACCCAGTACTTC. Looking up the rest from reference TRBV5-1 and TRBJ2-5 gives the full variable domain: KAGVTQTPRYLIKTRGQQVTLSCSPISGHRSVSWYQQTPGQGLQFLFEYFSETQRNKGNFPGRFSGRQFSNSRSEMNVSTLELGDSALYLCASSLGERETQYFGPGTRLLVL.

The chain uses TRBV18 and TRBJ2-7, with D unresolved. CDR3 length equals 13 residues. The ends were cut back, 1 base at V and 2 bases at J, with 6 bases in the middle. The V gene's germline CDR1 is KGHSH and CDR2 LQKENI. The CDR3, as DNA: TGTGCCAGCTCACCACAGCAAACCTACGAGCAGTACTTC. Protein product: CASSPQQTYEQYF. Full variable domain (outside the CDR3, taken from reference TRBV18 and TRBJ2-7): NAGVMQNPRHLVRRRGQEARLRCSPMKGHSHVYWYRQLPEEGLKFMVYLQKENIIDESGMPKERFSAEFPKEGPSILRIQQVVRGDSAAYFCASSPQQTYEQYFGPGTRLTVT.

This clone was seen a few times. V gene TRBV4-1 combines with J gene TRBJ2-7; 10 bases map to TRBD2. The CDR3 extends over 15 amino acids. Germline V CDR1 and CDR2: MGHRA, YSYEKL. With 3 bases clipped from V and 5 bases from J, the junction kept 7 bases outside the gene matches. CDR3 protein: CASSQVASGSDEQYF. The DNA of the CDR3 is TGCGCCAGCAGCCAGGTTGCTAGCGGGAGTGACGAGCAGTACTTC.

This sequence joins TRBV7-8 and TRBJ1-2; D unclear. CDR1 and CDR2 from the germline V gene are SGHVS and FQNEAQ. V shed 1 base and J shed 5 bases, with 8 bases lying between them. This CDR3 comprises 13 residues. This CDR3 reads CASSLGGVYGYTF. CDR3 in DNA: TGTGCCAGCAGCTTAGGCGGAGTATATGGCTACACCTTC.

The CDR3 region is CASSSIRTLRQGYGYTF. The CDR3, as DNA: TGTGCCAGCAGCTCGATCAGGACCCTACGTCAAGGCTATGGCTACACCTTC. The chain links TRBV5-6 to TRBJ1-2, with no clear D. The CDR3 spans 17 residues. Germline CDR1 and CDR2: SGHDT and YYEEEE. V was shortened by 3 bases and J by 4 bases, with 22 bases between the two germline ends.

The V call is TRBV7-9, the J call TRBJ1-2; the D is unclear. Per the germline V gene, CDR1 is SEHNR and CDR2 is FQNEAQ (reference sequence). V was cut by 7 bases and J by 2 bases, with 14 bases left in between. There are 14 residues in the CDR3. The CDR3 here is CASNPGPANYGYTF. CDR3 nucleotides: TGTGCCAGCAACCCCGGACCGGCGAACTATGGCTACACCTTC. Using reference TRBV7-9 and TRBJ1-2 for the parts outside the CDR3, the full variable domain is DTGVSQNPRHKITKRGQNVTFRCDPISEHNRLYWYRQTLGQGPEFLTYFQNEAQLEKSRLLSDRFSAERPKGSFSTLEIQRTEQGDSAMYLCASNPGPANYGYTFGSGTRLTVV.

The chain recombines TRBV7-2 with TRBJ1-1; 11 nucleotides match TRBD1. The length of the CDR3 is 13 residues. With V trimmed by 8 bases and J by 4 bases, 3 bases remained unmatched. Germline V gene lookup returns CDR1 SGHTA and CDR2 FQGNSA. CDR3 DNA sequence: TGTGCCAGCGGACAGGGGGCGAGCACTGAAGCTTTCTTT. It encodes CASGQGASTEAFF.

V is TRBV4-2 and J is TRBJ1-1; D is uncertain. V dropped 4 bases and J dropped 4 bases, with 10 bases sitting between them. The CDR3 is made up of 13 amino acids. Germline CDR1 reads LGHNA; CDR2 reads YNFKEQ. The CDR3 loop is CASSPVVSTEAFF. The DNA for the CDR3 is TGTGCCAGCAGCCCCGTGGTTAGCACTGAAGCTTTCTTT.

This clone has just one count. The CDR3 region has the DNA TGTGCCAGCAGGGACAGTACTAACTATGGCTACACCTTC. Amino acid sequence: CASRDSTNYGYTF. The chain uses TRBV6-6 and TRBJ1-2, with D possibly being TRBD1 (6 bases). V lost 6 bases and J 0 bases, leaving 8 bases between the germline ends. Germline V gives CDR1 MNHNY, CDR2 SVGAGI (reference sequence). This CDR3 has 13 amino acids.

The gene calls are TRBV27 and TRBJ2-2; D remains ambiguous. The CDR3 is made up of 15 amino acids. Deletions cut 2 bases from V and 0 bases from J, with 7 bases between. The V gene's germline CDR1 is MNHEY and CDR2 SMNVEV (reference sequence). The CDR3: CASSLKRANTGELFF. In DNA form, the CDR3 reads TGTGCCAGCAGTTTAAAACGGGCGAACACCGGGGAGCTGTTTTTT.

V usage is TRBV7-2 and J usage is TRBJ1-2; D gene unclear. From germline, CDR1 is SGHTA and CDR2 FQGNSA. The V and J ends lost 3 bases and 10 bases respectively, with 18 bases between them. The CDR3 contains 14 residues. CDR3 region: CASSFSSAPMSYTF. Written as DNA, the CDR3 is TGTGCCAGCAGCTTCTCCAGCGCACCTATGTCCTACACCTTC. The whole variable domain, filled in from reference TRBV7-2 and TRBJ1-2, reads GAGVSQSPSNKVTEKGKDVELRCDPISGHTALYWYRQSLGQGLEFLIYFQGNSAPDKSGLPSDRFSAERTGGSVSTLTIQRTQQEDSAVYLCASSFSSAPMSYTFGSGTRLTVV.

About this clone: Sequence at one end of the junction differs from germline and may be a read error. The chain employs TRBV5-1 and TRBJ1-1, with 11 bases that match TRBD1. CDR1 SGHRS and CDR2 YFSETQ come from the germline V gene. The CDR3 covers 14 residues. The CDR3 loop is CASRLDRGQTEAFF. In DNA form, the CDR3 reads TGCGCCAGCAGGTTGGACAGGGGGCAAACTGAAGCTTTCTTT.

The chain has TRBV6-2 or TRBV6-3 and TRBJ1-1, with D perhaps TRBD1 (6 bases). CDR1 is MNHEY, CDR2 SVGEGT, per germline. The CDR3 is made up of 15 amino acids. The V and J ends lost 0 bases and 5 bases respectively, with 13 bases between them. CDR3 protein: CASSYSIKGGTEAFF. CDR3 nucleotide sequence: TGTGCCAGCAGTTACTCGATTAAGGGGGGGACTGAAGCTTTCTTT.

This chain uses TRBV5-1 with TRBJ2-3; 9 nucleotides agree with TRBD2. Germline V gene lookup returns CDR1 SGHRS and CDR2 YFSETQ. This CDR3 region has 14 residues. V was clipped by 5 bases and J by 0 bases; unmatched bases: 1. CDR3 amino acids: CASRLAGSTDTQYF. The CDR3 bases are TGCGCCAGCAGACTAGCGGGTAGCACAGATACGCAGTATTTT.

V is TRBV15 and J is TRBJ2-7; D ambiguous. V was pared by 0 bases and J by 2 bases, with 8 bases between. The CDR3 consists of 14 residues. The V gene's germline CDR1 is LNHNV and CDR2 YYDKDF (reference sequence). The CDR3 coding sequence is TGTGCCACCAGCAGAGATTGGGGTACCTACGAGCAGTACTTC. Translating gives CATSRDWGTYEQYF.

The chain employs TRBV10-3 and TRBJ2-3; TRBD2 aligns across 11 bases. Trimming cost V 5 bases and J 2 bases; bases outside gene matches: 3. This CDR3 is 15 amino acids long. Germline CDR1 is ENHRY and CDR2 is SYGVKD. The chain's CDR3 is CAISLAGGFTDTQYF. The CDR3 nucleotides are TGTGCCATCAGTCTAGCGGGGGGATTCACAGATACGCAGTATTTT.

The CDR3 coding sequence is TGTGCCAGCAGCTTAGTCGGGAATTCACCCCTCCACTTT. Amino acids: CASSLVGNSPLHF. V is TRBV7-9 and J is TRBJ1-6; D remains unclear. Trimming pared 1 base from V and 7 bases from J, leaving 5 bases between. The CDR3 extends over 13 amino acids. Germline V CDR1 and CDR2: SEHNR, FQNEAQ (reference sequence).

The V gene is TRBV13, the J gene TRBJ1-3; TRBD1 matches 7 bases. The V segment lost 4 bases and the J segment 0 bases; nucleotides outside the gene matches: 6. The germline gives CDR1 PRHDT, CDR2 FYEKMQ (reference sequence). The CDR3 runs 16 residues. The CDR3 spells CASSSRDSSSGNTIYF. As DNA, the CDR3 is TGTGCCAGCAGCTCCCGGGACAGTTCCTCTGGAAACACCATATATTTT.